The 32 T cell receptor beta chains below come from one sample, sequenced in a study of T-cell reconstitution after alpha-beta-depleted transplantation in children. The authors prepared the TCRbeta library with unique molecular identifiers. TCRdb re-called the PCR reads with MiXCR, one entry per CDR3 protein. Among over 400,000 distinct CDR3 sequences listed, roughly an eighth were seen once. Here the sequenced sample was PBMCs from the stem cell graft donor, taken from the stem cell graft. Receptors were obtained from a human donor who donated a stem cell graft to a child with combined immunodeficiency.

CDR3 residues: CASSYTRGGEAFF. CDR3 DNA sequence: TGTGCCAGCAGTTACACCAGGGGAGGGGAAGCTTTCTTT. The rearrangement joins TRBV6-6 to TRBJ1-1; D is possibly TRBD1 (6 bases). Germline V gene lookup returns CDR1 MNHNY and CDR2 SVGAGI (reference sequence). The CDR3 runs 13 residues. V lost 2 bases and J 8 bases, leaving 12 bases between the germline ends.

With respect to this clonotype: A much bigger clone sits one base away, suggesting this may be a read error. This chain joins TRBV29-1 and TRBJ2-1; D perhaps matches TRBD2 (6 bases). The germline V gene has CDR1 SQVTM and CDR2 ANQGSEA. CDR3 length equals 14 residues. V shed 2 bases and J shed 3 bases, with 11 bases lying between them. This chain's CDR3 is CSVERDWDYNEQFF. CDR3 in DNA: TGCAGCGTTGAAAGGGACTGGGACTACAATGAGCAGTTCTTC.

The rearrangement joins TRBV7-9 to TRBJ2-7; 7 nucleotides match TRBD1. CDR1 is SEHNR, CDR2 FQNEAQ, per germline (reference sequence). With 6 bases clipped from V and 3 bases from J, the junction kept 11 bases outside the gene matches. This CDR3 has 15 residues. The CDR3 DNA reads as TGTGCCAGCAGTGTTGCACAGGGGATGAGCTACGAGCAGTACTTC. This codes for CASSVAQGMSYEQYF.

The J gene is TRBJ2-7, the V gene TRBV6-5; perhaps TRBD1 as D (6 bases). CDR3 length: 17 residues. The V end was cut by 0 bases, the J end by 2 bases, with 17 bases between. The germline V gene has CDR1 MNHEY and CDR2 SVGAGI. CDR3 sequence: CASSYSQQGWTTYEQYF. The CDR3 region has the DNA TGTGCCAGCAGTTACTCCCAACAGGGCTGGACGACCTACGAGCAGTACTTC.

This clonotype was seen ten or more times. This chain connects TRBV20-1 to TRBJ2-7; 9 positions match TRBD1. This CDR3 comprises 14 residues. Germline CDR1 and CDR2: DFQATT and SNEGSKA (reference sequence). V dropped 4 bases and J dropped 0; count of bases not matched to a gene: 4. DNA of the CDR3: TGCAGTGCTATGGGACAGGGACGCTCCTACGAGCAGTACTTC. Translated, it gives CSAMGQGRSYEQYF.

To note about this clonotype: Mismatch with germline at one junction end may stem from a read error. CDR3 in amino acids: CARKETPPPDPQYF. DNA for the CDR3: TGTGCCCGTAAGGAGACTCCACCGCCAGATCCGCAGTATTTT. The V gene is TRBV6-8, the J gene TRBJ2-3; D is unresolved. The CDR3 spans 14 residues. The germline gives CDR1 MNHGY, CDR2 SAAAGT.

This clonotype was observed at least ten times. V is TRBV4-3 and J is TRBJ1-3; D is unclear. CDR3 length: 17 residues. V lost 0 bases and J lost 0, with 12 bases in between. Germline CDR1 LGHNA, CDR2 YSLEER. The CDR3 reads CASSQEPPGSSGNTIYF. The CDR3 DNA reads TGCGCCAGCAGCCAAGAACCCCCTGGGTCCTCTGGAAACACCATATATTTT.

This rearrangement joins TRBV24-1 to TRBJ2-3, with 9 bases fitting TRBD2. The germline gives CDR1 KGHDR, CDR2 SFDVKD. Losses at the gene ends were 3 bases for V and 5 bases for J; bases not matched to a gene: 8. This CDR3 region has 16 residues. CDR3 loop: CATSDPLREGRDTQYF. CDR3 in DNA: TGTGCCACCAGTGATCCTCTGCGGGAGGGCCGAGATACGCAGTATTTT.

In this sample, this clonotype turned up a few times. The DNA of the CDR3 is TGCGCCAGCAGCCAAGGTCTAAATCGGGGAACAAACACTGAAGCTTTCTTT. This sequence encodes CASSQGLNRGTNTEAFF. V is TRBV4-3 and J is TRBJ1-1; D call uncertain. CDR1 is LGHNA and CDR2 is YSLEER in the germline V gene. The CDR3 sequence is 17 residues long. V lost 1 base and J 2 bases, leaving 17 bases between the germline ends.

The chain has TRBV29-1 and TRBJ2-3; TRBD1 aligns across 8 bases. The CDR3 runs to 14 residues. The J segment lost 0 bases and the V segment lost 7 bases, leaving 6 bases of the junction unmatched. Per the germline V gene, CDR1 is SQVTM and CDR2 is ANQGSEA. The CDR3: CSAGQGISTDTQYF. CDR3 nucleotide sequence: TGCAGCGCTGGACAGGGTATAAGCACAGATACGCAGTATTTT.

A few counts support this clonotype. This chain links TRBV7-2 with TRBJ2-5; a weak D match, TRBD1 (6 bases). The V gene's germline CDR1 is SGHTA and CDR2 FQGNSA. The CDR3 is 14 amino acids. V lost 4 bases and J 5 bases, leaving 14 bases between the germline ends. The DNA for the CDR3 is TGTGCCAGCAGCTCAAACAGGGTCGTGGAGACCCAGTACTTC. Its translation: CASSSNRVVETQYF.

This clonotype was picked up a small number of times. The V call is TRBV5-1, the J call TRBJ2-3, with 9 nucleotides matching TRBD2. The CDR3 spans 16 residues. Germline trimming cut 0 bases from V and 9 bases from J; bases unmatched to any gene: 11. Germline CDR1 SGHRS, CDR2 YFSETQ. CDR3 loop: CASSLEVSGGVRTQYF. The CDR3 DNA reads as TGCGCCAGCAGCTTGGAGGTTAGCGGGGGCGTCAGGACGCAGTATTTT.

V gene TRBV20-1 combines with J gene TRBJ2-1, with 13 bases lining up with TRBD2. V lost 6 bases, J lost 2 bases, and 7 bases stayed unmatched. The germline CDR1 and CDR2 sequences are DFQATT and SNEGSKA (reference sequence). This CDR3 comprises 16 residues. The CDR3 here is CSAKRLAGGTYNEQFF. CDR3 DNA sequence: TGCAGTGCCAAAAGACTAGCGGGGGGAACCTACAATGAGCAGTTCTTC.

As regards this clonotype: Relative to the germline gene, one junction end is altered; a read error may explain this. The V call is TRBV7-7, the J call TRBJ2-7; D unclear. Germline lookup yields CDR1 SSHAT and CDR2 FNYEAQ (reference sequence). The length of the CDR3 is 13 residues. The CDR3 DNA follows: TGTGCTAGCAGCTTAAAGCCAGACTACGAGCAGTACTTC. Translation gives CASSLKPDYEQYF.

The chain has TRBV5-1 and TRBJ1-1; tentative D call: TRBD1 (6 bases). Germline V gene data show CDR1 as SGHRS and CDR2 as YFSETQ. Between the trimmed V and J ends, which lost 1 base and 0 bases, there was a span of 13 bases. The CDR3 is made up of 16 amino acids. The CDR3 DNA reads as TGCGCCAGCAGCTTGTGGGGGGACAACATGAACACTGAAGCTTTCTTT. Its translation is CASSLWGDNMNTEAFF.

This clonotype was picked up a small number of times. The rearrangement links TRBV7-8 to TRBJ1-1; D gene uncertain. Looked up from germline, CDR1 is SGHVS and CDR2 is FQNEAQ. The length of the CDR3 is 14 residues. Trimming stripped 6 bases from V and 1 base from J, with 12 bases between. The CDR3 coding sequence is TGTGCCAGCAGTCTTACCCGACAGAACACTGAAGCTTTCTTT. It yields the protein CASSLTRQNTEAFF. The full variable domain, with the rest looked up from reference TRBV7-8 and TRBJ1-1, is GAGVSQSPRYKVAKRGQDVALRCDPISGHVSLFWYQQALGQGPEFLTYFQNEAQLDKSGLPSDRFFAERPEGSVSTLKIQRTQQEDSAVYLCASSLTRQNTEAFFGQGTRLTVV.

This clonotype was detected many times. The rearrangement joins TRBV20-1 to TRBJ2-1, with 10 nucleotides matching TRBD1. Germline-derived CDR1 and CDR2 are DFQATT and SNEGSKA (reference sequence). J was trimmed by 5 bases and V by 1 base; bases with no gene match: 5. The CDR3 spans 15 residues. The CDR3 loop is CSARVGTGANNEQFF. CDR3 coding DNA: TGCAGTGCTAGAGTCGGGACAGGGGCTAACAATGAGCAGTTCTTC.

This rearrangement joins TRBV7-3 to TRBJ2-2; tentative D call: TRBD2 (6 bases). The V end was cut by 4 bases, the J end by 6 bases, with 12 bases between. CDR3 length: 14 amino acids. CDR1 and CDR2 from the germline V gene are SGHTA and FQGTGA. The CDR3 protein is CASSSLGGAGELFF. The CDR3 nucleotides are TGTGCCAGCAGCTCGCTGGGGGGTGCCGGGGAGCTGTTTTTT.

This clonotype was counted ten times or more. The V gene is TRBV7-8, the J gene TRBJ2-2; 12 bases align to TRBD2. The CDR3 consists of 16 residues. Losses at the gene ends were 6 bases for V and 6 bases for J; bases not matched to a gene: 8. Per the germline V gene, CDR1 is SGHVS and CDR2 is FQNEAQ. The CDR3 nucleotides read TGTGCCAGCAGACCCCGACTAGCGGGAGTCCCCGGGGAGCTGTTTTTT. This encodes CASRPRLAGVPGELFF.

This clonotype was counted a few times. The genes are TRBV5-5 and TRBJ2-3, with D possibly matching TRBD2 (6 bases). The CDR3 covers 14 residues. Germline CDR1 is SGHKS and CDR2 is YYEKEE (reference sequence). Trimming removed 7 bases from V and 5 bases from J, with 17 bases in between. The CDR3 region has the DNA TGTGCCAGCTCGATCGGGGCGCGGGGAGATACGCAGTATTTT. Translated: CASSIGARGDTQYF.

This clonotype was seen only a few times. The chain recombines TRBV20-1 with TRBJ2-7; either TRBD1 or TRBD2 may fit D (6 bases each). Germline V gives CDR1 DFQATT, CDR2 SNEGSKA (reference sequence). The CDR3 spans 15 residues. V lost 0 bases and J lost 0, with 12 bases in between. CDR3 residues: CSAREPGASSYEQYF. The CDR3 nucleotides read TGCAGTGCTAGAGAGCCGGGGGCTAGCTCCTACGAGCAGTACTTC.

This clonotype was observed a few times. CDR3 bases: TGTGCCACCAGTGACGCCGGGACAGGGGACAATGAGCAGTTCTTC. Translation: CATSDAGTGDNEQFF. The chain joins TRBV24-1 to TRBJ2-1; TRBD1 aligns across 10 bases. V was pared by 4 bases and J by 5 bases, with 4 bases of the junction left unmatched. In germline, CDR1 is KGHDR, CDR2 SFDVKD. The CDR3 runs 15 residues.

This clonotype was counted a single time. One base away lies a much larger clone, so this may be a sequencing read error. The rearrangement uses TRBV5-1 and TRBJ2-5; the D is unclear. Germline CDR1 and CDR2: SGHRS and YFSETQ. The V and J ends lost 7 bases and 0 bases respectively, with 10 bases between them. The CDR3 consists of 13 residues. This CDR3 is CASGPSYQETQYF. CDR3 nucleotide sequence: TGCGCCAGCGGCCCTTCATACCAAGAGACCCAGTACTTC.

This clonotype has only a few counts. The rearrangement uses TRBV12-3 or TRBV12-4 and TRBJ2-1; D possibly corresponds to TRBD2 (6 bases). V shed 5 bases and J shed 8 bases, with 13 bases lying between them. The CDR3 runs to 13 residues. CDR3 sequence (DNA): TGTGCCAGCAGTGGGGGGAGGTTTGATGAGCAGTTCTTC. It yields the protein CASSGGRFDEQFF.

This clonotype was found many times. The chain links TRBV11-2 to TRBJ2-1; 10 nucleotides agree with TRBD1. Germline V gene lookup returns CDR1 SGHAT and CDR2 FQNNGV. This CDR3 is 15 amino acids long. J gave up 8 bases and V 5 bases, and 9 bases lay outside the gene matches. The CDR3 bases are TGTGCCAGCAGCCACGGGACAGGGGAGGGCTATGAGCAGTTCTTC. The encoded protein is CASSHGTGEGYEQFF.

The chain has TRBV29-1 and TRBJ2-5; weak D call: TRBD1 (6 bases). The germline V gene has CDR1 SQVTM and CDR2 ANQGSEA. There are 14 residues in the CDR3. The V end was cut by 4 bases, the J end by 4 bases, with 16 bases between. The CDR3 spells CSVGLLQGRETQYF. The CDR3 nucleotides are TGCAGCGTTGGCCTCCTACAGGGCCGAGAGACCCAGTACTTC.

This clonotype was seen more than once but under ten times. The chain is built from TRBV7-8 and TRBJ2-3, with D perhaps TRBD1 or TRBD2 (5 bases each). V lost 1 base and J lost 4, with 15 bases in between. CDR1 is SGHVS, CDR2 FQNEAQ, per germline. This CDR3 has 16 amino acids. The CDR3 DNA reads as TGTGCCAGCAGCTTAGATGAGGGGATCGCCGCAGATACGCAGTATTTT. It codes for CASSLDEGIAADTQYF. Full variable domain (rest looked up from reference TRBV7-8 and TRBJ2-3): GAGVSQSPRYKVAKRGQDVALRCDPISGHVSLFWYQQALGQGPEFLTYFQNEAQLDKSGLPSDRFFAERPEGSVSTLKIQRTQQEDSAVYLCASSLDEGIAADTQYFGPGTRLTVL.

The chain recombines TRBV11-2 with TRBJ2-7; possible D gene TRBD1, 5 bases. CDR3 size: 11 residues. V lost 8 bases and J 1 base, leaving 6 bases between the germline ends. Germline V gene lookup returns CDR1 SGHAT and CDR2 FQNNGV. CDR3 coding DNA: TGTGCCAGCGACAGTTCCTACGAGCAGTACTTC. Translated: CASDSSYEQYF.

This clonotype was recorded at least ten times. The CDR3 DNA is TGCGCCAGCAGCTTTGGGTTCTTC. Translated, it gives CASSFGFF. The chain uses TRBV5-1 and TRBJ2-1; D uncertain. The V gene lost 2 bases and the J gene lost 15 bases, with 3 bases spanning the gap. This CDR3 comprises 8 residues. Looked up from germline, CDR1 is SGHRS and CDR2 is YFSETQ. Full variable domain (rest looked up from reference TRBV5-1 and TRBJ2-1): KAGVTQTPRYLIKTRGQQVTLSCSPISGHRSVSWYQQTPGQGLQFLFEYFSETQRNKGNFPGRFSGRQFSNSRSEMNVSTLELGDSALYLCASSFGFFGPGTRLTVL.

This clonotype was detected a few times. This chain connects TRBV12-3 or TRBV12-4 to TRBJ2-3; 15 nucleotides agree with TRBD2. Trimming removed 5 bases from V and 1 base from J; junction bases left unmatched: 10. The CDR3 is 19 amino acids. DNA for the CDR3: TGTGCCAGCAGTGGACTAGCGGGGGGGCCGGAGATCCGCACAGATACGCAGTATTTT. The encoded protein is CASSGLAGGPEIRTDTQYF.

This clonotype came up many times. The chain links TRBV29-1 to TRBJ2-7; 10 bases map to TRBD1. Germline V gene lookup returns CDR1 SQVTM and CDR2 ANQGSEA. The CDR3 loop spans 14 amino acids. Trimming at V came to 6 bases and at J to 2 bases, leaving 7 bases not matched to a gene. The CDR3 nucleotides are TGCAGCGTAGAAACCGGGACAGGGGCCTACGAGCAGTACTTC. It translates to CSVETGTGAYEQYF.

This clonotype has ten or more counts. The rearrangement uses TRBV6-1 and TRBJ1-6; TRBD1 matches at 9 bases. The CDR3 consists of 14 residues. V lost 6 bases to trimming and J lost 8 bases; unmatched junction nucleotides: 5. The germline CDR1 and CDR2 sequences are MNHNS and SASEGT. The CDR3 DNA follows: TGTGCCAGCAGCCCGGACAGGGGATATTCACCCCTCCACTTT. As protein: CASSPDRGYSPLHF.